This T cell receptor beta chain was identified in a study of cytomegalovirus exposure and HLA in healthy donors. Across the study: Early release data held approximately 81 million unique TCRs from HLA-typed donors. General study findings and limits: In most subjects, TCR beta sequences reportedly gave accurate predictions of HLA-A and HLA-B alleles. The classifier reportedly diagnosed cytomegalovirus status with high specificity and sensitivity.

13 Jbeta primers and 60 Vbeta primers were used for the PCR. Some clones are missing from TCRdb's copy, which holds only in-frame ones; the method was immunoSEQ multiplex PCR. The data show 210,000 or so clones, about nine tenths seen once. Of note for this clone: Its antigen is currently unknown.

Trimming removed 11 bases at V and 11 bases at J, with 15 bases between. The CDR3 is made up of 10 amino acids. Germline values: CDR1 SEHNR, CDR2 FQNEAQ (reference sequence). The sequence was obtained from a man under 40 in good health and CMV-seronegative. V gene TRBV7-9 combines with J gene TRBJ2-5; D unclear. Source material: PBMCs. The CDR3 DNA sequence: TGTGCCTTAGAGTTAAGTGGTCAGTACTTC. Translation gives CALELSGQYF.